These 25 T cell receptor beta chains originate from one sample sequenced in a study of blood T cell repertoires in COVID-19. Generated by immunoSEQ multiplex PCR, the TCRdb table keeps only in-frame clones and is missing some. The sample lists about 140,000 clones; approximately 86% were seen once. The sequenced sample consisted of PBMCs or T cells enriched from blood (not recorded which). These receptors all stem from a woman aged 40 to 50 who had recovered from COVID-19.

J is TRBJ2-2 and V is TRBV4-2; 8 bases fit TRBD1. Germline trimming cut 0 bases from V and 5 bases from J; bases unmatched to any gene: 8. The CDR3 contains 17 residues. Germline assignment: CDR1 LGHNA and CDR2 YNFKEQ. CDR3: CASSQDGTGVGTGELFF. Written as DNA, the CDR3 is TGTGCCAGCAGCCAAGACGGGACAGGAGTTGGAACCGGGGAGCTGTTTTTT.

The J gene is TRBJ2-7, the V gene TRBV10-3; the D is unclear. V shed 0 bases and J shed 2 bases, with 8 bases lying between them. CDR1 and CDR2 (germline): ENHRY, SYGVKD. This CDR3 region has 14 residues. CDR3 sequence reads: CAISESGRPYEQYF. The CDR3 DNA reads TGTGCCATCAGTGAGTCTGGGCGACCCTACGAGCAGTACTTC.

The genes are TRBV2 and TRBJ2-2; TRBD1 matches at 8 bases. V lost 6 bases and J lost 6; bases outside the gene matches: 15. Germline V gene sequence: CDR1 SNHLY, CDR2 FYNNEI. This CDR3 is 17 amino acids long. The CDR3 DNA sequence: TGTGCCAGCAGCTACTTTCTCAGGGGGCAGAATTCCGGGGAGCTGTTTTTT. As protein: CASSYFLRGQNSGELFF.

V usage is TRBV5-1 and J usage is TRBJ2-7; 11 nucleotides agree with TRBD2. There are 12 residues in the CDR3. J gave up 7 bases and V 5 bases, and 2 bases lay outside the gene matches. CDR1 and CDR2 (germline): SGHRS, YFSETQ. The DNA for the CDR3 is TGCGCCAGCAGGTTAGCGGGAGGGGAGCAGTACTTC. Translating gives CASRLAGGEQYF.

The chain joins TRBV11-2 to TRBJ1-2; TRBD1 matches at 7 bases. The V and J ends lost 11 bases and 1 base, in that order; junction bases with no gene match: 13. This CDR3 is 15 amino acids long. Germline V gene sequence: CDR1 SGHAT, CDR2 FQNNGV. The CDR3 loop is CAVPDRSNFNYGYTF. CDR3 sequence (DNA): TGTGCCGTACCGGACAGGTCAAACTTTAACTATGGCTACACCTTC.

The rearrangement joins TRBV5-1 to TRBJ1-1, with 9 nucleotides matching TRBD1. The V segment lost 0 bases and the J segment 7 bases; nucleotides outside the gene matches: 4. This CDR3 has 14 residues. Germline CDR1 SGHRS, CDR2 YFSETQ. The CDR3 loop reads CASSLAGTGLEAFF. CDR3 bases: TGCGCCAGCAGCTTGGCCGGGACAGGGCTTGAAGCTTTCTTT.

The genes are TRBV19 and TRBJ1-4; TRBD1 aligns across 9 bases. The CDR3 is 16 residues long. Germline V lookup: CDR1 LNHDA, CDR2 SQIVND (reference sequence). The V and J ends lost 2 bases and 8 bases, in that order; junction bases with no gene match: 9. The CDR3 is CASSILRTGVGEKLFF. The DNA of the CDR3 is TGTGCCAGTAGTATACTAAGGACAGGGGTGGGCGAAAAACTGTTTTTT.

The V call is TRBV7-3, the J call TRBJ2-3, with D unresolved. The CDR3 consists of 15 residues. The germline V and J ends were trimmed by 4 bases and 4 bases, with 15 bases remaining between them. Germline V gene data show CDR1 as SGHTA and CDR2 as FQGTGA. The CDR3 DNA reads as TGTGCCAGCAGCTCCACCTTGAGCGTCCCAGATACGCAGTATTTT. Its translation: CASSSTLSVPDTQYF. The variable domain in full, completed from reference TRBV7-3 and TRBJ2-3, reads GAGVSQTPSNKVTEKGKYVELRCDPISGHTALYWYRQSLGQGPEFLIYFQGTGAADDSGLPNDRFFAVRPEGSVSTLKIQRTERGDSAVYLCASSSTLSVPDTQYFGPGTRLTVL.

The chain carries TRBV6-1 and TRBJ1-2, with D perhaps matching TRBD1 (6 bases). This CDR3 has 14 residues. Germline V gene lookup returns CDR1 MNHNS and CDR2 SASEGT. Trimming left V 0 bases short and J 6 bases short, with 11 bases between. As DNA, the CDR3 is TGTGCCAGCAGTGAAGCTGCAAGGGGGAATGGCTACACCTTC. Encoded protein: CASSEAARGNGYTF.

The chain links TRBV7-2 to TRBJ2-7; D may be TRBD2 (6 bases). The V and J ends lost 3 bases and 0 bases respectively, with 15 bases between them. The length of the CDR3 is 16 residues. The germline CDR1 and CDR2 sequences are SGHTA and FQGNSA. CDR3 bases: TGTGCCAGCAGCTTGATGGGGCGGGGTCGCTCCTACGAGCAGTACTTC. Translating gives CASSLMGRGRSYEQYF.

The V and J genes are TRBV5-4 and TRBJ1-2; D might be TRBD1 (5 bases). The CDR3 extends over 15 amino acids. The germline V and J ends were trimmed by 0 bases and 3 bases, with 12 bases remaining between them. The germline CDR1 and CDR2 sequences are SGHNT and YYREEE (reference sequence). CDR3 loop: CASSLGAGLDYGYTF. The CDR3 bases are TGTGCCAGCAGCTTGGGGGCAGGGCTAGACTATGGCTACACCTTC.

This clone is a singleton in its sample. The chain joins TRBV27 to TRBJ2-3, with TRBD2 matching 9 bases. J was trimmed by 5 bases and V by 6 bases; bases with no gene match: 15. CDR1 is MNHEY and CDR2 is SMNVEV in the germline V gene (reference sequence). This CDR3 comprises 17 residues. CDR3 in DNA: TGTGCCAGCAGCCTATGGAGTAGCGGGAGTGCTAAAGATACGCAGTATTTT. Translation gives CASSLWSSGSAKDTQYF.

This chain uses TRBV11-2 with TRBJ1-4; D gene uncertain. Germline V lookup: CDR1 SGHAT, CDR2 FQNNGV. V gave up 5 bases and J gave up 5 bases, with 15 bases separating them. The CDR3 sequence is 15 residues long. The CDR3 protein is CASSAFAGRNEKLFF. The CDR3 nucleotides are TGTGCCAGCAGCGCCTTCGCCGGGAGGAATGAAAAACTGTTTTTT.

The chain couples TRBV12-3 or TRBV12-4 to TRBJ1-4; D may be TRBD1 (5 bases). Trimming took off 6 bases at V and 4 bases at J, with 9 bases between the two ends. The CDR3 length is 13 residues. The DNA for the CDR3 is TGTGCCAGCAGCCAGGGCAGTAATGAAAAACTGTTTTTT. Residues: CASSQGSNEKLFF.

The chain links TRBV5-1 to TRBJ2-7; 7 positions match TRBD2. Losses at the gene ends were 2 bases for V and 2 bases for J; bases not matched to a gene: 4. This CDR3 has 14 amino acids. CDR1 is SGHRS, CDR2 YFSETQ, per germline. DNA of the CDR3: TGCGCCAGCAGCTTCGGACTAGGAACCTACGAGCAGTACTTC. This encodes CASSFGLGTYEQYF.

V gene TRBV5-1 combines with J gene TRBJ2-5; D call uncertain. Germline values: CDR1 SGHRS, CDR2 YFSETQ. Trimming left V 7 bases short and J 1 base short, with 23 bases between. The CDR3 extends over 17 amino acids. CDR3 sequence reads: CASQYLQAFGTQETQYF. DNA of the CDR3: TGCGCCAGCCAGTATCTCCAGGCCTTTGGTACCCAAGAGACCCAGTACTTC.

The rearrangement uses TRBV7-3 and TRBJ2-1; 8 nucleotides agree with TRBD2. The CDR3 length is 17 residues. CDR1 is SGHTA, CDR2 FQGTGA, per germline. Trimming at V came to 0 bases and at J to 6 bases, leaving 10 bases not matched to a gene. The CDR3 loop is CASSLTLDLAGSNEQFF. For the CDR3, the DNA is TGTGCCAGCAGCTTAACTCTGGATCTAGCGGGTTCCAATGAGCAGTTCTTC.

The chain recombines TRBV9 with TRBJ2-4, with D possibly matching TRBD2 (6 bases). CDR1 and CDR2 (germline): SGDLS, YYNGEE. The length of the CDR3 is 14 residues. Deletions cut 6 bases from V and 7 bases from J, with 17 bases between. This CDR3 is CASNNGGISNIQYF. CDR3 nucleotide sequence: TGTGCCAGCAATAATGGCGGGATCTCGAACATTCAGTACTTC. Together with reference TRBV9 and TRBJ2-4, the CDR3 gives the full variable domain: DSGVTQTPKHLITATGQRVTLRCSPRSGDLSVYWYQQSLDQGLQFLIQYYNGEERAKGNILERFSAQQFPDLHSELNLSSLELGDSALYFCASNNGGISNIQYFGAGTRLSVL.

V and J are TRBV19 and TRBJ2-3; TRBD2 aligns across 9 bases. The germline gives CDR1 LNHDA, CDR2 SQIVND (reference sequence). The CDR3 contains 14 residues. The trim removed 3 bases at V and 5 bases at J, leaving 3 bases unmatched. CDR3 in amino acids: CASSMGGGEDTQYF. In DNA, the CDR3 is TGTGCCAGTAGTATGGGCGGGGGGGAAGATACGCAGTATTTT. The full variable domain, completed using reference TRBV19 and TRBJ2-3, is DGGITQSPKYLFRKEGQNVTLSCEQNLNHDAMYWYRQDPGQGLRLIYYSQIVNDFQKGDIAEGYSVSREKKESFPLTVTSAQKNPTAFYLCASSMGGGEDTQYFGPGTRLTVL.

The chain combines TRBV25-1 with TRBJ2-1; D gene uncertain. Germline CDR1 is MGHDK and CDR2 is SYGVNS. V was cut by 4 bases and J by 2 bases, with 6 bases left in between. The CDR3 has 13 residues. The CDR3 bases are TGTGCCAGCAGTGCACAGACCTACAATGAGCAGTTCTTC. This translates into CASSAQTYNEQFF.

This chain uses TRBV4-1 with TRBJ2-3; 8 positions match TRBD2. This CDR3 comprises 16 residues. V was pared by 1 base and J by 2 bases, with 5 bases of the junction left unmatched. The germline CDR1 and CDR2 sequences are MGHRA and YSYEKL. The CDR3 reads CASSQGFGRATDTQYF. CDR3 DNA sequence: TGCGCCAGCAGCCAAGGATTCGGGAGGGCCACAGATACGCAGTATTTT.

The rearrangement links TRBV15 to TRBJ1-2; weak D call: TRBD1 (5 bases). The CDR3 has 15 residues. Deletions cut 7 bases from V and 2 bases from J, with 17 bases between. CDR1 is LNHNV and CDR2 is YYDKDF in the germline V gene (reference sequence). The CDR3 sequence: CATTPRRGTNYGYTF. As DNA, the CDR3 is TGTGCCACCACCCCTCGACGGGGGACGAACTATGGCTACACCTTC.

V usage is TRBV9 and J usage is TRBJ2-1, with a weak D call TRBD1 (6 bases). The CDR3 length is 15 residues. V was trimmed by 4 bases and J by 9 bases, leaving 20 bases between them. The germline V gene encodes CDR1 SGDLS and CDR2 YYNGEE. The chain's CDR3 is CASSPGVGAIGEQFF. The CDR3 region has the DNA TGTGCCAGCAGCCCGGGCGTGGGGGCTATAGGTGAGCAGTTCTTC. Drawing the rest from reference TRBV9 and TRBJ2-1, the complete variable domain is DSGVTQTPKHLITATGQRVTLRCSPRSGDLSVYWYQQSLDQGLQFLIQYYNGEERAKGNILERFSAQQFPDLHSELNLSSLELGDSALYFCASSPGVGAIGEQFFGPGTRLTVL.

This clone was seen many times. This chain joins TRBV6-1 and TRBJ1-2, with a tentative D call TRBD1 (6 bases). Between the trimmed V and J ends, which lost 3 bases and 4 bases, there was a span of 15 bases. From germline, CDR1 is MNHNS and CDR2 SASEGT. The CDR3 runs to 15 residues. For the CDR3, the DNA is TGTGCCAGCAGTGAGCCGGGACAACTCGGCTATGGCTACACCTTC. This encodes CASSEPGQLGYGYTF.

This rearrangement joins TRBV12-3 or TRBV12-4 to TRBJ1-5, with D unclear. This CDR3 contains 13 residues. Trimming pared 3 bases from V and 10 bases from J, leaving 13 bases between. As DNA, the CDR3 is TGTGCCAGCAGTTTGGGAGGGCGGGCACCCCAGCATTTT. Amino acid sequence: CASSLGGRAPQHF.